One and the same sample provided the 15 T cell receptor beta chains below, sequenced in a study of CD8 T cells in Susac syndrome. After extraction with the RNeasy kit, about 0.45 to 1 ug of the RNA was reverse transcribed using random hexamers. From the immunoSEQ multiplex PCR reads, TCRdb called clonotypes with MiXCR, one entry per CDR3 protein. The sample comprises about 200,000 distinct CDR3 sequences, under 95% of which are singletons, and 0.1% rests with the top ten. What was sequenced was CD4+ T cells from PBMCs. The receptors were gathered from a human donor in good health.

This sequence joins TRBV9 and TRBJ2-3; unclear D gene. The CDR3 has 14 residues. The germline V gene has CDR1 SGDLS and CDR2 YYNGEE. Trimming cost V 4 bases and J 5 bases, with 14 bases left between them. Written as DNA, the CDR3 is TGTGCCAGCAGCCTCCGAAGGGATGGAGATACGCAGTATTTT. Translated, it gives CASSLRRDGDTQYF.

This clonotype was seen just once. The chain joins TRBV20-1 to TRBJ2-3; D is tentatively TRBD1 or TRBD2 (5 bases each). CDR1 is DFQATT and CDR2 is SNEGSKA in the germline V gene (reference sequence). The ends were cut back, 7 bases at V and 7 bases at J, with 12 bases in the middle. The CDR3 is made up of 11 amino acids. The CDR3 here is CSGSGTNTQYF. The CDR3 DNA sequence: TGCAGTGGTTCCGGGACGAATACGCAGTATTTT.

The chain has TRBV19 and TRBJ1-2; D gene unclear. CDR1 and CDR2 from the germline V gene are LNHDA and SQIVND (reference sequence). Trimming shortened V by 5 bases and J by 5 bases, and 9 bases separated the two germline ends. This CDR3 has 12 residues. This chain's CDR3 is CASSPAEYGYTF. The CDR3 nucleotides are TGTGCCAGTAGTCCGGCTGAGTATGGCTACACCTTC.

The V and J genes are TRBV28 and TRBJ2-6; D is ambiguous. The CDR3 totals 17 residues. Germline V lookup: CDR1 MDHEN, CDR2 SYDVKM. V was trimmed by 5 bases and J by 4 bases, leaving 18 bases between them. As DNA, the CDR3 is TGTGCCAGCAGTCCGACCGGACGATTCTTGGGGGCCAACGTCCTGACTTTC. This sequence encodes CASSPTGRFLGANVLTF.

The chain employs TRBV24-1 and TRBJ1-1; D is unclear. CDR1 is KGHDR, CDR2 SFDVKD, per germline. V was pared by 1 base and J by 6 bases, with 11 bases between. This CDR3 has 14 residues. CDR3 nucleotide sequence: TGTGCCACCAGTGATTTTAAGAGTAAGGCTGAAGCTTTCTTT. Its translation is CATSDFKSKAEAFF.

There are a few counts of this clonotype. V gene TRBV4-3 combines with J gene TRBJ2-5, with D perhaps TRBD1 or TRBD2 (5 bases each). Trimming removed 0 bases from V and 7 bases from J, with 18 bases in between. The germline V gene has CDR1 LGHNA and CDR2 YSLEER. The CDR3 runs to 16 residues. CDR3 loop: CASSQDGGWPLGTQYF. The CDR3, as DNA: TGCGCCAGCAGCCAAGATGGGGGATGGCCTTTGGGGACCCAGTACTTC.

This clonotype has a single count. The chain combines TRBV28 with TRBJ1-3; D may be TRBD1 (5 bases). This CDR3 region has 14 residues. Trimming took 10 bases from V and 0 from J, leaving 13 bases between them. Germline loops: CDR1 MDHEN, CDR2 SYDVKM. CDR3 sequence reads: CATTAGPSGNTIYF. The CDR3 DNA is TGTGCCACCACTGCAGGGCCCTCTGGAAACACCATATATTTT.

V usage is TRBV29-1 and J usage is TRBJ1-6, with D unclear. The CDR3 is 12 residues long. Germline loops: CDR1 SQVTM, CDR2 ANQGSEA. The ends were cut back, 4 bases at V and 2 bases at J, with 3 bases in the middle. In DNA, the CDR3 is TGCAGCGTTGGAACCTATAATTCACCCCTCCACTTT. This sequence encodes CSVGTYNSPLHF. Full variable domain (missing parts from reference TRBV29-1 and TRBJ1-6): SAVISQKPSRDICQRGTSLTIQCQVDSQVTMMFWYRQQPGQSLTLIATANQGSEATYESGFVIDKFPISRPNLTFSTLTVSNMSPEDSSIYLCSVGTYNSPLHFGNGTRLTVT.

The CDR3 nucleotides are TGTGCCACCAGTGATTCCGGGGGAGGCAATCAGCCCCAGCATTTT. It translates to CATSDSGGGNQPQHF. V is TRBV24-1 and J is TRBJ1-5; TRBD1 might be the D (5 bases). Germline V lookup: CDR1 KGHDR, CDR2 SFDVKD. The CDR3 contains 15 residues. The V end lost 2 bases, the J end lost 2 bases, and 9 bases lay between the germline ends.

The chain recombines TRBV5-6 with TRBJ2-3; the D is unclear. Trimming cost V 5 bases and J 0 bases, with 4 bases left between them. Germline V gene lookup returns CDR1 SGHDT and CDR2 YYEEEE. CDR3 length equals 12 residues. The CDR3 DNA follows: TGTGCCAGCAGGTGGAGCACAGATACGCAGTATTTT. Encoded protein: CASRWSTDTQYF. Full variable domain (remainder filled in from reference TRBV5-6 and TRBJ2-3): DAGVTQSPTHLIKTRGQQVTLRCSPKSGHDTVSWYQQALGQGPQFIFQYYEEEERQRGNFPDRFSGHQFPNYSSELNVNALLLGDSALYLCASRWSTDTQYFGPGTRLTVL.

Concerning this clonotype itself: One junction end disagrees with the germline gene, perhaps due to a read error. The chain joins TRBV7-7 to TRBJ2-5; 7 bases agree with TRBD2. The germline gives CDR1 SSHAT, CDR2 FNYEAQ (reference sequence). CDR3 length: 14 residues. For the CDR3, the DNA is TGTGCTAGCAGCTTACGGCGGGGGCAAGAGACCCAGTACTTC. Translation gives CASSLRRGQETQYF.

The chain joins TRBV20-1 to TRBJ1-1; 7 bases map to TRBD1. Looked up from germline, CDR1 is DFQATT and CDR2 is SNEGSKA (reference sequence). The V segment lost 1 base and the J segment 6 bases; nucleotides outside the gene matches: 8. CDR3 length: 14 residues. CDR3 sequence reads: CSARAEQGSPEAFF. The CDR3 DNA sequence: TGCAGTGCTAGAGCCGAACAGGGGAGTCCTGAAGCTTTCTTT.

This chain connects TRBV7-2 to TRBJ2-7; a weak D match, TRBD1 (5 bases). The CDR3 covers 16 residues. Trimming removed 2 bases from V and 3 bases from J, with 17 bases in between. Germline CDR1 SGHTA, CDR2 FQGNSA. The CDR3 DNA reads TGTGCCAGCAGCTTAATCCCGGCCAGGGCAGTCTACGAGCAGTACTTC. This codes for CASSLIPARAVYEQYF.

The sample holds one count of this clonotype. This chain links TRBV5-6 with TRBJ1-2; no clear D. With 2 bases removed from V and 3 bases from J, the gap between germline ends came to 11 bases. CDR3 size: 14 residues. Germline V gene lookup returns CDR1 SGHDT and CDR2 YYEEEE. The CDR3 DNA reads TGTGCCAGCAGCTTTGGACGGTTTGACTATGGCTACACCTTC. Translating it yields CASSFGRFDYGYTF.

The chain joins TRBV6-5 to TRBJ1-1; D ambiguous. Trimming cost V 7 bases and J 4 bases, with 10 bases left between them. The CDR3 extends over 12 amino acids. Per the germline V gene, CDR1 is MNHEY and CDR2 is SVGAGI. The CDR3 protein is CASIGLSTEAFF. The CDR3 DNA is TGTGCCAGCATAGGCCTAAGCACTGAAGCTTTCTTT.